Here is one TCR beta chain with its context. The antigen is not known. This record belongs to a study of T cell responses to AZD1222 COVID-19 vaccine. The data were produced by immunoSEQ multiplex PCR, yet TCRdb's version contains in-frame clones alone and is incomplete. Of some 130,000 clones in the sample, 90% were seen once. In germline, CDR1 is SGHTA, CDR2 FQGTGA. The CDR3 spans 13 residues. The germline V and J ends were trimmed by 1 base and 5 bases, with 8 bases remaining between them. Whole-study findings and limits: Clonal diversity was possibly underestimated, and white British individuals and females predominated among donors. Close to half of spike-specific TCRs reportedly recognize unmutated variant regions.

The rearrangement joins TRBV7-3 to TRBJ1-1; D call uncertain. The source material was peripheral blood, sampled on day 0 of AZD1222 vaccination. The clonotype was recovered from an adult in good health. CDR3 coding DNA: TGTGCCAGCAGCTTAAATGTGCTTACTGAAGCTTTCTTT. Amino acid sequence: CASSLNVLTEAFF.